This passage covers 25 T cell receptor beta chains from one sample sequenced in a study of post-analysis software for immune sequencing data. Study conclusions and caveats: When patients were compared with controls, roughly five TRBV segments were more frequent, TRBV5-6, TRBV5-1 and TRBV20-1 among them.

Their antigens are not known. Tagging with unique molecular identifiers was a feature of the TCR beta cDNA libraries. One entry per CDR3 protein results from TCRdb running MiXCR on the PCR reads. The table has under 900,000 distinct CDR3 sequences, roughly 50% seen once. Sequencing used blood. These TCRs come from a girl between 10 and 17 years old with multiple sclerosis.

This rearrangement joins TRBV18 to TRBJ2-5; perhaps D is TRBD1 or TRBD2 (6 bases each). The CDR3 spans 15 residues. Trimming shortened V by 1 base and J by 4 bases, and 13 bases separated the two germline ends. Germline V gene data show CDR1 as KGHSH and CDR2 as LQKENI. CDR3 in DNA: TGTGCCAGCTCACCACGACCGGGGGCCGGAGAGACCCAGTACTTC. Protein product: CASSPRPGAGETQYF.

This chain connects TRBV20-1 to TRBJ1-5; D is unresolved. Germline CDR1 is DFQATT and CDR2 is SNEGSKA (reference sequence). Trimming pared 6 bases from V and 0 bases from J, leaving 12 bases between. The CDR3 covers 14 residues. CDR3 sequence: CSARTGNSNQPQHF. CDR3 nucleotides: TGCAGTGCAAGAACGGGGAATAGCAATCAGCCCCAGCATTTT.

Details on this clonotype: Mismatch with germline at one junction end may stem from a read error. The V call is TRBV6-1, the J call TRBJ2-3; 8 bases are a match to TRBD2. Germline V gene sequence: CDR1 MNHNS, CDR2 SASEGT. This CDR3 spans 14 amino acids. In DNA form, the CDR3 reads TGTGCCAGCAGAGAAGCGGGGGCTACAGATACGCAGTATTTT. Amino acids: CASREAGATDTQYF.

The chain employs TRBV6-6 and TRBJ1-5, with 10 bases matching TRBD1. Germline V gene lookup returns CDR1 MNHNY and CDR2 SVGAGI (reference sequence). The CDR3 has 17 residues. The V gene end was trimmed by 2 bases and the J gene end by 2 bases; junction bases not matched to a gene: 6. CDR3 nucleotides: TGTGCCAGCAGTTACACGGGACAGGGGATCGGCAATCAGCCCCAGCATTTT. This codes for CASSYTGQGIGNQPQHF.

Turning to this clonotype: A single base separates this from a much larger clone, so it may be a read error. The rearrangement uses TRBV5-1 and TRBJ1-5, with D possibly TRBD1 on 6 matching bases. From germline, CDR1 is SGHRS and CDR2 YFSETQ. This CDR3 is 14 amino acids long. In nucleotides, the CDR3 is TGCGCCAGCAGCCCGGACAGCAACAATCAGCCCCGGCATTTT. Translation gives CASSPDSNNQPRHF. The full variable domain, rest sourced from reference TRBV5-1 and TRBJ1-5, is KAGVTQTPRYLIKTRGQQVTLSCSPISGHRSVSWYQQTPGQGLQFLFEYFSETQRNKGNFPGRFSGRQFSNSRSEMNVSTLELGDSALYLCASSPDSNNQPRHFGDGTRLSIL.

CDR3 sequence reads: CSARVPGTGDYEQYF. Here the CDR3 DNA reads TGCAGTGCTAGAGTCCCCGGGACAGGGGACTACGAGCAGTACTTC. J is TRBJ2-7 and V is TRBV20-1; 10 bases fit TRBD1. This CDR3 is 15 amino acids long. J gave up 3 bases and V 1 base, and 6 bases lay outside the gene matches. CDR1 and CDR2 from the germline V gene are DFQATT and SNEGSKA (reference sequence).

As DNA, the CDR3 is TGTGCCAGCAGACAGGCGAACTATGGCTACACCTTC. Translation gives CASRQANYGYTF. V gene TRBV6-5 combines with J gene TRBJ1-2; D possibly corresponds to TRBD1 (5 bases). With 6 bases removed from V and 2 bases from J, the gap between germline ends came to 7 bases. Germline V CDR1 and CDR2: MNHEY, SVGAGI. The CDR3 extends over 12 amino acids.

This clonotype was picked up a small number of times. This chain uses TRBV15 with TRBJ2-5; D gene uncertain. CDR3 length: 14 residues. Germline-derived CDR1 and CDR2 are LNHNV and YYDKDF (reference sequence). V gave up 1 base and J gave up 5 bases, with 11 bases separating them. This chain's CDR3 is CATSRARSQETQYF. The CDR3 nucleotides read TGTGCCACCAGCAGAGCTCGAAGTCAGGAGACCCAGTACTTC.

The CDR3 coding sequence is TGCAGTGCTAGAGCAAGGAGCTCCTACGAGCAGTACTTC. Its protein product is CSARARSSYEQYF. The chain employs TRBV20-1 and TRBJ2-7; D is uncertain. Germline V lookup: CDR1 DFQATT, CDR2 SNEGSKA (reference sequence). There are 13 residues in the CDR3. Trimming shortened V by 1 base and J by 0 bases, and 7 bases separated the two germline ends.

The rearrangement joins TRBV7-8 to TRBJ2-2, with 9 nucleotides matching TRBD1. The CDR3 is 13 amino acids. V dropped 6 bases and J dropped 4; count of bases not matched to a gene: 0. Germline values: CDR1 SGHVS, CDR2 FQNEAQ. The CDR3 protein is CASRTGGTGELFF. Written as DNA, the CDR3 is TGTGCCAGCAGGACAGGGGGCACCGGGGAGCTGTTTTTT.

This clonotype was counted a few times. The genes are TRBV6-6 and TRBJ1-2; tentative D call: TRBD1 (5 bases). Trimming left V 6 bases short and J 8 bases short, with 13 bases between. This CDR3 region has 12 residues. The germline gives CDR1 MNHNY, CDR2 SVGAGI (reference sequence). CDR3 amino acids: CASSSRGLGYTF. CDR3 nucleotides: TGTGCCAGCAGCTCTAGGGGATTGGGCTACACCTTC.

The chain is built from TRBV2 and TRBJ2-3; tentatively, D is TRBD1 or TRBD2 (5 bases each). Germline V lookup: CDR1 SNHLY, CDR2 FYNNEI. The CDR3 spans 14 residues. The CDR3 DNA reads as TGTGCTTCCCCGGGACCTCTCACAACAGATACGCAGTATTTT. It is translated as CASPGPLTTDTQYF.

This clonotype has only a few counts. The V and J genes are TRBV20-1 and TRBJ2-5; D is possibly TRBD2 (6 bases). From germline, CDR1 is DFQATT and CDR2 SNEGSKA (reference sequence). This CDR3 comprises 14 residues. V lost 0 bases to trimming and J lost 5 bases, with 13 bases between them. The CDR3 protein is CSARDWAGRETQYF. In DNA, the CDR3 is TGCAGTGCTAGAGATTGGGCAGGGAGGGAGACCCAGTACTTC.

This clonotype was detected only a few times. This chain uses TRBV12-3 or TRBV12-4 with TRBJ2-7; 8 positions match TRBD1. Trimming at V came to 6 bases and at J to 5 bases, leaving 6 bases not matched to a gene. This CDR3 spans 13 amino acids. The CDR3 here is CASRTDRANEQYF. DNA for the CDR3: TGTGCCAGCAGAACGGACAGGGCTAACGAGCAGTACTTC.

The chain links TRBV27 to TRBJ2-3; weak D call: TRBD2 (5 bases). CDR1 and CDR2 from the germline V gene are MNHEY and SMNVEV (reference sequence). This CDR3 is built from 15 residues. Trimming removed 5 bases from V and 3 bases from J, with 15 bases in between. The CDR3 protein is CASSRDQRETDTQYF. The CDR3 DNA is TGTGCCAGCAGTCGCGACCAGAGGGAAACAGATACGCAGTATTTT.

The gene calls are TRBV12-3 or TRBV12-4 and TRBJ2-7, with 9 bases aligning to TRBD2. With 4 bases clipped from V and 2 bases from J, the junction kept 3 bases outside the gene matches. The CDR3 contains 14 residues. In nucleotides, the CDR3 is TGTGCCAGCAGTTCTAGCGGGAACCCCTACGAGCAGTACTTC. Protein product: CASSSSGNPYEQYF.

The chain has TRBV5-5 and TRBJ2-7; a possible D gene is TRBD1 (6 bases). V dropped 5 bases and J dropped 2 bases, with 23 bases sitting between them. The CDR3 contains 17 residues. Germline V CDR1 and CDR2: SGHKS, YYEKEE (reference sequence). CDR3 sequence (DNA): TGTGCCAGCAGTCACGACCTCGGACAGCAGCTCACCTACGAGCAGTACTTC. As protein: CASSHDLGQQLTYEQYF.

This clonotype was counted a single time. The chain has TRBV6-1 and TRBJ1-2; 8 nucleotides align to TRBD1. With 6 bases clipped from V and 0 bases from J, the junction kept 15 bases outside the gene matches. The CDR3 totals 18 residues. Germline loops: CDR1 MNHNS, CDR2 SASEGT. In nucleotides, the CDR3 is TGTGCCAGCAGCCCCGGGACAGGAGGCACCCCGGCTAACTATGGCTACACCTTC. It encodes CASSPGTGGTPANYGYTF.

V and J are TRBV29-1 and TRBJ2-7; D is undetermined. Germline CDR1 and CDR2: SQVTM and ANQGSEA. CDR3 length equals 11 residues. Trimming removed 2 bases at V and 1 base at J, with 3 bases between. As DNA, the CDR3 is TGCAGCGTTGAAACTTCCTACGAGCAGTACTTC. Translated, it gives CSVETSYEQYF.

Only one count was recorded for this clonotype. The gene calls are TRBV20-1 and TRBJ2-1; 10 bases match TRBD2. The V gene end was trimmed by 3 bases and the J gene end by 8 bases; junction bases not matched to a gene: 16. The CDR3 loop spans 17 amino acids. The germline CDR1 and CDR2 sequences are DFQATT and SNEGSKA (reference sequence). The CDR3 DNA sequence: TGCAGTGCTAGGGGTAGCGGGAGGATTTTTAAATTAGATGAGCAGTTCTTC. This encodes CSARGSGRIFKLDEQFF.

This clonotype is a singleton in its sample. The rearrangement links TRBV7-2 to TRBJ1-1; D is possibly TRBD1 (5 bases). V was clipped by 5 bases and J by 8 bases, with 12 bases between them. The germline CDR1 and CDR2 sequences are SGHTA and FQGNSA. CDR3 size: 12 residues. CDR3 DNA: TGTGCCAGCAGCCCCGGGGGGAGGGAAGCTTTCTTT. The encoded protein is CASSPGGREAFF.

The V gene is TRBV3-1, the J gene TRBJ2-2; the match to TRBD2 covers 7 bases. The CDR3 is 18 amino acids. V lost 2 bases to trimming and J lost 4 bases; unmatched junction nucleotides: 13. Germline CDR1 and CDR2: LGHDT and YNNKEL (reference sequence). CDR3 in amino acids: CASSQRKKWREGTGELFF. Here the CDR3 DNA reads TGTGCCAGCAGCCAAAGAAAGAAGTGGAGGGAGGGCACCGGGGAGCTGTTTTTT.

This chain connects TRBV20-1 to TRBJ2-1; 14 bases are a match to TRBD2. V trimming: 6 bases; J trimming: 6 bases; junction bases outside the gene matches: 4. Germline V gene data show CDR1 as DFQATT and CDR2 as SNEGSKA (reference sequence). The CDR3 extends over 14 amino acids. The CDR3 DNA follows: TGCAGTGCACGGGGACTAGCGGGGGTCAATGAGCAGTTCTTC. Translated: CSARGLAGVNEQFF.

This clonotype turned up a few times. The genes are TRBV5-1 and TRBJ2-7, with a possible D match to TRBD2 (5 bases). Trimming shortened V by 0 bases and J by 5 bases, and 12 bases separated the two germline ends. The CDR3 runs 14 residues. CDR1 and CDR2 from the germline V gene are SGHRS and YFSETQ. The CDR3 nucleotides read TGCGCCAGCAGCTTGGACCTCCGGGGTAACGAGCAGTACTTC. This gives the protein CASSLDLRGNEQYF.

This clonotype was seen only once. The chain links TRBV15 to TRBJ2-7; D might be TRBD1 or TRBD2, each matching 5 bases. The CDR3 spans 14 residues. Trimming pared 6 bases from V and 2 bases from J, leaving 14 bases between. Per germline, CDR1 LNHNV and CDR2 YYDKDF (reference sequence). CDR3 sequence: CATRGRSSTYEQYF. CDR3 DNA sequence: TGTGCCACCAGGGGACGGAGCTCAACCTACGAGCAGTACTTC. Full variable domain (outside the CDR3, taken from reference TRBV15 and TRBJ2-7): DAMVIQNPRYQVTQFGKPVTLSCSQTLNHNVMYWYQQKSSQAPKLLFHYYDKDFNNEADTPDNFQSRRPNTSFCFLDIRSPGLGDTAMYLCATRGRSSTYEQYFGPGTRLTVT.